The 18 T cell receptor beta chains presented below share a single source sample, sequenced in a study of OX40 agonist ivuxolimab in advanced cancers. The assay was immunoSEQ multiplex PCR, and TCRdb's table has in-frame clones only and misses some. The data contain around 83,000 clones, roughly 88% of them singletons. The sequenced sample was CD4+ or CD8+ T cells sorted from blood, obtained in a trial of the OX40 agonist ivuxolimab. The receptors come from an adult with an advanced solid tumor such as melanoma, head and neck, liver or kidney cancer.

V is TRBV5-1 and J is TRBJ1-1; 9 bases fit TRBD1. Germline loops: CDR1 SGHRS, CDR2 YFSETQ. The CDR3 runs 16 residues. Trimming at V came to 5 bases and at J to 0 bases, leaving 8 bases not matched to a gene. CDR3 sequence reads: CASRPGTGSMNTEAFF. CDR3 DNA sequence: TGCGCCAGCAGACCCGGGACAGGGAGTATGAACACTGAAGCTTTCTTT.

The chain employs TRBV11-3 and TRBJ1-1; D possibly corresponds to TRBD1 (6 bases). Between the trimmed V and J ends, which lost 4 bases and 1 base, there was a span of 13 bases. The germline V gene has CDR1 SGHNT and CDR2 YENEEA. CDR3 length: 15 amino acids. This chain's CDR3 is CASSSTTGRNTEAFF. DNA of the CDR3: TGTGCCAGCAGCTCAACGACAGGACGGAACACTGAAGCTTTCTTT.

The V call is TRBV4-1, the J call TRBJ2-3; weak D call: TRBD2 (6 bases). Germline-derived CDR1 and CDR2 are MGHRA and YSYEKL. Trimming stripped 1 base from V and 6 bases from J, with 17 bases between. The CDR3 covers 16 residues. The CDR3 region has the DNA TGCGCCAGCAGCCAAGGGGTCCAGGTCCGGGGGGATACGCAGTATTTT. Protein sequence: CASSQGVQVRGDTQYF.

The genes are TRBV10-2 and TRBJ2-5; D remains ambiguous. Trimming removed 6 bases from V and 1 base from J, with 3 bases in between. Germline values: CDR1 WSHSY, CDR2 SAAADI. The CDR3 loop spans 11 amino acids. CDR3 sequence (DNA): TGCGCCAGCAGGGTCCAAGAGACCCAGTACTTC. This codes for CASRVQETQYF.

V gene TRBV7-9 combines with J gene TRBJ2-1; 12 bases fit TRBD2. In germline, CDR1 is SEHNR, CDR2 FQNEAQ (reference sequence). This CDR3 region has 15 residues. V gave up 5 bases and J gave up 9 bases; unmatched junction bases: 8. The CDR3 protein is CASSVPSGRAGEQFF. Written as DNA, the CDR3 is TGTGCCAGCAGCGTTCCTAGCGGGAGGGCCGGTGAGCAGTTCTTC.

The DNA for the CDR3 is TGTGCCAGCAGCTTAAGTAGCGGGGGCGGGGAAGATACGCAGTATTTT. Amino acids: CASSLSSGGGEDTQYF. This chain connects TRBV11-3 to TRBJ2-3; 9 positions agree with TRBD2. The germline CDR1 and CDR2 sequences are SGHNT and YENEEA. The V segment lost 2 bases and the J segment 5 bases; nucleotides outside the gene matches: 8. The CDR3 is 16 amino acids.

The chain links TRBV19 to TRBJ2-5; 8 bases are shared with TRBD1. J gave up 5 bases and V 8 bases, and 7 bases lay outside the gene matches. CDR1 and CDR2 from the germline V gene are LNHDA and SQIVND (reference sequence). The CDR3 sequence is 13 residues long. CDR3 in amino acids: CASSAGGAETQYF. CDR3 sequence (DNA): TGTGCCAGTTCTGCAGGGGGCGCGGAGACCCAGTACTTC.

CDR3 region: CASSSSGGEQFF. CDR3 nucleotides: TGTGCCAGCAGTTCAAGCGGGGGTGAGCAGTTCTTC. The chain links TRBV13 to TRBJ2-1, with 8 bases matching TRBD2. Trimming cost V 6 bases and J 9 bases; bases outside gene matches: 4. This CDR3 has 12 amino acids. In germline, CDR1 is PRHDT, CDR2 FYEKMQ (reference sequence).

This sequence joins TRBV11-2 and TRBJ2-7; 9 nucleotides align to TRBD1. CDR3 length: 15 amino acids. Germline loops: CDR1 SGHAT, CDR2 FQNNGV. The junction had 6 bases not matched to a gene; V was cut back by 5 bases and J by 1 base. The CDR3 DNA sequence: TGTGCCAGCAGCCTAACCGGGACAGGGTCCTACGAGCAGTACTTC. Amino acid sequence: CASSLTGTGSYEQYF.

This sequence joins TRBV6-6 and TRBJ1-4; 8 nucleotides line up with TRBD1. Germline CDR1 and CDR2: MNHNY and SVGAGI (reference sequence). V gave up 5 bases and J gave up 8 bases; unmatched junction bases: 4. The length of the CDR3 is 13 residues. CDR3 protein: CASSHRGGEKLFF. CDR3 in DNA: TGTGCCAGCAGTCACAGGGGGGGAGAAAAACTGTTTTTT.

The V gene is TRBV5-5, the J gene TRBJ2-5; D may correspond to TRBD1 or TRBD2 (5 bases each). The germline V gene has CDR1 SGHKS and CDR2 YYEKEE (reference sequence). Deletions cut 4 bases from V and 2 bases from J, with 15 bases between. The CDR3 length is 15 residues. The CDR3 spells CASSLPGALQETQYF. For the CDR3, the DNA is TGTGCCAGCAGCCTGCCCGGGGCACTACAAGAGACCCAGTACTTC.

To note about this clone: The same CDR3 can be traced to other DNA sequences in this sample. This sequence joins TRBV18 and TRBJ2-3, with 10 bases fitting TRBD2. This CDR3 comprises 15 residues. The ends lost 3 bases at V and 0 bases at J; junction bases unmatched: 0. Germline-derived CDR1 and CDR2 are KGHSH and LQKENI. CDR3 DNA: TGTGCCAGCTCACCGACTAGCGGGAGCACAGATACGCAGTATTTT. As protein: CASSPTSGSTDTQYF.

V gene TRBV10-1 combines with J gene TRBJ2-5; D is undetermined. Germline V gene lookup returns CDR1 WNHNN and CDR2 SYGVQD (reference sequence). V was pared by 0 bases and J by 2 bases, with 10 bases between. This CDR3 has 15 amino acids. As DNA, the CDR3 is TGCGCCAGCAGTGAGTCGCCAGGAGTACAAGAGACCCAGTACTTC. This translates into CASSESPGVQETQYF.

The chain links TRBV9 to TRBJ2-5; D perhaps matches TRBD1 (5 bases). The CDR3 extends over 15 amino acids. V lost 3 bases to trimming and J lost 7 bases, with 19 bases between them. The germline V gene encodes CDR1 SGDLS and CDR2 YYNGEE. The CDR3 region is CASSAPGQGGWTQYF. The DNA of the CDR3 is TGTGCCAGCAGCGCCCCAGGTCAGGGTGGATGGACCCAGTACTTC.

CDR3 in DNA: TGTGCCAGCTCTCAGGACAGGGGCACAGATACGCAGTATTTT. It codes for CASSQDRGTDTQYF. This chain joins TRBV18 and TRBJ2-3; 8 bases are shared with TRBD1. Germline values: CDR1 KGHSH, CDR2 LQKENI. This CDR3 has 14 residues. Trimming at V came to 6 bases and at J to 1 base, leaving 3 bases not matched to a gene. Complete variable domain (other parts from reference TRBV18 and TRBJ2-3): NAGVMQNPRHLVRRRGQEARLRCSPMKGHSHVYWYRQLPEEGLKFMVYLQKENIIDESGMPKERFSAEFPKEGPSILRIQQVVRGDSAAYFCASSQDRGTDTQYFGPGTRLTVL.

J is TRBJ1-1 and V is TRBV6-5, with no clear D. V was cut by 4 bases and J by 6 bases, with 9 bases left in between. This CDR3 has 12 residues. Per the germline V gene, CDR1 is MNHEY and CDR2 is SVGAGI. CDR3 in amino acids: CASSSVDSEAFF. The DNA for the CDR3 is TGTGCCAGCAGTTCCGTAGACTCTGAAGCTTTCTTT.

The chain is built from TRBV6-6 and TRBJ2-5, with 10 bases matching TRBD2. The CDR3 has 16 amino acids. Germline V gene sequence: CDR1 MNHNY, CDR2 SVGAGI (reference sequence). With V trimmed by 2 bases and J by 1 base, 4 bases remained unmatched. CDR3 protein: CASSYVRTSGQETQYF. The CDR3 coding sequence is TGTGCCAGCAGTTACGTTAGGACTAGCGGCCAAGAGACCCAGTACTTC.

The chain couples TRBV6-5 to TRBJ2-1; no clear D gene. V dropped 6 bases and J dropped 10 bases, with 19 bases sitting between them. The CDR3 has 14 amino acids. Looked up from germline, CDR1 is MNHEY and CDR2 is SVGAGI. The CDR3 protein is CASSYLGAPEEQFF. The DNA of the CDR3 is TGTGCCAGCAGCTACCTGGGCGCCCCCGAGGAGCAGTTCTTC.